This T cell receptor beta chain was documented in a study of T cells after yellow fever vaccination. Whole-study results and caveats: Post-booster repertoires contained most primary-vaccination clones again (96% CD4, less than 90% CD8). Only a minor proportion of clonotypes was detected across both CD4 and CD8 compartments.

Points on this clonotype: Its target is not known.

The authors made TCR cDNA by 5'RACE template switching, adding a universal primer site and UMIs. TCRdb analysed the 5' RACE reads with MiXCR anew, one entry per CDR3 protein. The sample has about 430,000 distinct CDR3 sequences, approximately 19% seen once. The TCR comes from a man aged 18 to 29 who received the YFV17D yellow fever vaccine. This material consisted of PBMCs, taken before the yellow fever booster vaccination.

DNA for the CDR3: TGTGCCAGCTCGCGGTCTAGCGAACGTCACACCGGGGAGCTGTTTTTT. Translated: CASSRSSERHTGELFF. The chain carries TRBV6-2 or TRBV6-3 and TRBJ2-2; TRBD2 might be the D (6 bases). V gave up 8 bases and J gave up 3 bases, with 19 bases separating them. The germline CDR1 and CDR2 sequences are MNHEY and SVGEGT. This CDR3 comprises 16 residues.